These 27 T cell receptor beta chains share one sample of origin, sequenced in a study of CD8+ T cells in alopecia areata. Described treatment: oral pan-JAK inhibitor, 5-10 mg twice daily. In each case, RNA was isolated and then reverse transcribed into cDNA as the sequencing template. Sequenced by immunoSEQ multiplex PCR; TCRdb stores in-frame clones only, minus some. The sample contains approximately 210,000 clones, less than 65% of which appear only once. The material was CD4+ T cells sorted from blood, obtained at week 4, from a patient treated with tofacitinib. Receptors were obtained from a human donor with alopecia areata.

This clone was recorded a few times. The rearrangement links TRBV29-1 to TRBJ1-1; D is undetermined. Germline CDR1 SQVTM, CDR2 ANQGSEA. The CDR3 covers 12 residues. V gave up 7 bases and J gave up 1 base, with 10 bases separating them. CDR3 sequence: CSAAKGNTEAFF. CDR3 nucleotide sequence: TGCAGCGCCGCAAAGGGGAACACTGAAGCTTTCTTT.

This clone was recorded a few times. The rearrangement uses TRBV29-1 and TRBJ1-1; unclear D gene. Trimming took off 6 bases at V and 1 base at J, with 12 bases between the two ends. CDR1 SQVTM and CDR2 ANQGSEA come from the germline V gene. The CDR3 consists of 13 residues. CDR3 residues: CSVKGHGNTEAFF. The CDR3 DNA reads TGCAGCGTAAAAGGGCATGGGAACACTGAAGCTTTCTTT.

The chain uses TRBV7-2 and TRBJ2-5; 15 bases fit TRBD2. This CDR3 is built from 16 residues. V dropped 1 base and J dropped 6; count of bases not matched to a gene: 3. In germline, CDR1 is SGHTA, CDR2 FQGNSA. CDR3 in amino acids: CASSLDGTSGGQTQYF. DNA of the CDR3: TGTGCCAGCAGCTTAGATGGGACTAGCGGGGGGCAGACCCAGTACTTC.

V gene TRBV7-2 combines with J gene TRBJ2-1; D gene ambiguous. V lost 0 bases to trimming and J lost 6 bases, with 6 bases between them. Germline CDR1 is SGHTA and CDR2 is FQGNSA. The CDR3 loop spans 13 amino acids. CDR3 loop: CASSLAPGNEQFF. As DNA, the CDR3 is TGTGCCAGCAGCTTAGCGCCCGGCAATGAGCAGTTCTTC.

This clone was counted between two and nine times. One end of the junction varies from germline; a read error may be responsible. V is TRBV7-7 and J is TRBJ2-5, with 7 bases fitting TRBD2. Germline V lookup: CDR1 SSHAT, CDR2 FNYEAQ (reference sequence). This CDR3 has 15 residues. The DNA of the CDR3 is TGTGCTAGCAGCTTATTTGGGGGGGTGCAAGAGACCCAGTACTTC. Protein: CASSLFGGVQETQYF. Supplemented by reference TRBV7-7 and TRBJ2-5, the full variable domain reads GAGVSQSPRYKVTKRGQDVTLRCDPISSHATLYWYQQALGQGPEFLTYFNYEAQPDKSGLPSDRFSAERPEGSISTLTIQRTEQRDSAMYRCASSLFGGVQETQYFGPGTRLLVL.

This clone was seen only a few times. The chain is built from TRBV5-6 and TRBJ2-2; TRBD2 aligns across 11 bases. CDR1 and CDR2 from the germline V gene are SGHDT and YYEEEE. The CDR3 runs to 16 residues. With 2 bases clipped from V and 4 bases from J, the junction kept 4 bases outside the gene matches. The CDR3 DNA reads TGTGCCAGCAGCTTTCTAGCGGGGGGAATCACCGGGGAGCTGTTTTTT. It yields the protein CASSFLAGGITGELFF.

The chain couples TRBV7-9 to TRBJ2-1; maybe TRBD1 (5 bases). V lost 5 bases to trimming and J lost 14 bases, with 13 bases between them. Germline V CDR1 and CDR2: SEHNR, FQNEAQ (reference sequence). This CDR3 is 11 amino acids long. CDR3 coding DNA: TGTGCCAGCAGCCCTGACAGTCGCGAGTTCTTC. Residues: CASSPDSREFF.

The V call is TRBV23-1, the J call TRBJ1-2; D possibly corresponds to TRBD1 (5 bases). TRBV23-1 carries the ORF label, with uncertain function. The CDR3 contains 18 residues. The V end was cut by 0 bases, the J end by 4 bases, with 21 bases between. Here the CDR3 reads CASSQSGGATGTFYGYTF. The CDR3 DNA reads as TGCGCCAGCAGTCAATCGGGAGGGGCGACCGGGACGTTCTATGGCTACACCTTC.

As DNA, the CDR3 is TGTGCCAGCAGCTCCCGTGTCGGCCAAGAGACCCAGTACTTC. Protein sequence: CASSSRVGQETQYF. The genes are TRBV7-8 and TRBJ2-5; D gene unclear. V gave up 4 bases and J gave up 1 base, with 10 bases separating them. The germline CDR1 and CDR2 sequences are SGHVS and FQNEAQ. The length of the CDR3 is 14 residues.

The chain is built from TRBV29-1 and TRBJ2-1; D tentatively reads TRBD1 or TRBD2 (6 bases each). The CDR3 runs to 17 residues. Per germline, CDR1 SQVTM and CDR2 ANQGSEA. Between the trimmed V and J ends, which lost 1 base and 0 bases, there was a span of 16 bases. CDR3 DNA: TGCAGCGTTGAAGCGAGGGGGTTGGGGGGCTCCTACAATGAGCAGTTCTTC. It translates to CSVEARGLGGSYNEQFF.

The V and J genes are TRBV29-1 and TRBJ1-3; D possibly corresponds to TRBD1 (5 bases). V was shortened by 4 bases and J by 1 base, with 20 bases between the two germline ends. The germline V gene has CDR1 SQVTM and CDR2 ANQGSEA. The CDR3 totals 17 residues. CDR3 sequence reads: CSVVGTPSDISGNTIYF. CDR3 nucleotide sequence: TGCAGCGTTGTGGGGACTCCATCGGATATTTCTGGAAACACCATATATTTT. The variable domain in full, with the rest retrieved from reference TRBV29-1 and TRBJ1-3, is SAVISQKPSRDICQRGTSLTIQCQVDSQVTMMFWYRQQPGQSLTLIATANQGSEATYESGFVIDKFPISRPNLTFSTLTVSNMSPEDSSIYLCSVVGTPSDISGNTIYFGEGSWLTVV.

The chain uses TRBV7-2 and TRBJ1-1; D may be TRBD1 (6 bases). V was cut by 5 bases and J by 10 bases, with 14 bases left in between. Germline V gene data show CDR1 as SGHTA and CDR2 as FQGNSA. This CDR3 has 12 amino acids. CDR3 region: CASSVQGTGAFF. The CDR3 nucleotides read TGTGCCAGCAGCGTGCAGGGGACGGGAGCTTTCTTT.

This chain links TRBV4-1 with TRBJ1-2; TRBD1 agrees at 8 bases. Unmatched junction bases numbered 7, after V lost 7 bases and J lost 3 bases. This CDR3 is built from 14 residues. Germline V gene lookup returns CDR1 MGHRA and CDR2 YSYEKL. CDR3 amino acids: CASNRATGDYGYTF. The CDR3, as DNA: TGCGCCAGCAACCGGGCGACAGGGGACTATGGCTACACCTTC.

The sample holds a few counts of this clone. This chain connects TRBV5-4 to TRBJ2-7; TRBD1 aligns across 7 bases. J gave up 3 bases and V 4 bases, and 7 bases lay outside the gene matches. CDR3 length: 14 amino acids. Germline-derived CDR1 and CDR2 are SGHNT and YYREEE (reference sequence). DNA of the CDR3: TGTGCCAGCAGCCCCCCCGGACAGGTCTACGAGCAGTACTTC. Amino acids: CASSPPGQVYEQYF.

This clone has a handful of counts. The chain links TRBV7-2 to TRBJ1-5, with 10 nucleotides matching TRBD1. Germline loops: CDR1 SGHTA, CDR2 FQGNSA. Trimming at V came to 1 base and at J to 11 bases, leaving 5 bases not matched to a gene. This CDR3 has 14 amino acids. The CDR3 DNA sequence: TGTGCCAGCAGCTTAGGGGGACAGGGGACAGCCCAGCATTTT. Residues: CASSLGGQGTAQHF.

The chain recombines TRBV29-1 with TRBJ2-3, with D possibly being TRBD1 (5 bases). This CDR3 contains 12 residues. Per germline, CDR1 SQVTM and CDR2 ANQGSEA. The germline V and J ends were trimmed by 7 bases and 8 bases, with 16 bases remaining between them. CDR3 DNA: TGCAGCGCTCGCCCGCAGGGAAGTACGCAGTATTTT. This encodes CSARPQGSTQYF.

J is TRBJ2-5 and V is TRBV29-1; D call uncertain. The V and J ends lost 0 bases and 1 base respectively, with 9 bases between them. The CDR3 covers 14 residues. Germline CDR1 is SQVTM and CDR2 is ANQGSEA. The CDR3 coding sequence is TGCAGCGTTGAAGATACACGGCTCCAAGAGACCCAGTACTTC. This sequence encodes CSVEDTRLQETQYF.

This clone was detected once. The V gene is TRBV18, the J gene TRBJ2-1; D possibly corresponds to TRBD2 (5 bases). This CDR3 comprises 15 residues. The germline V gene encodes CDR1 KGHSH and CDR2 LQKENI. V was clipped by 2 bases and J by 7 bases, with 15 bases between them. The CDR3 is CASSPWGAGENEQFF. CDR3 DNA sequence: TGTGCCAGCTCACCATGGGGAGCCGGAGAAAATGAGCAGTTCTTC.

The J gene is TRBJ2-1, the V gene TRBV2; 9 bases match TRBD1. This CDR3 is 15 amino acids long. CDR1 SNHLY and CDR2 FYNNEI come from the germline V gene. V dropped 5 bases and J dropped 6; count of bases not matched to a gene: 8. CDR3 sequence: CASSLTGGVVNEQFF. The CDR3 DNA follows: TGTGCCAGCAGTTTGACAGGGGGGGTGGTCAATGAGCAGTTCTTC.

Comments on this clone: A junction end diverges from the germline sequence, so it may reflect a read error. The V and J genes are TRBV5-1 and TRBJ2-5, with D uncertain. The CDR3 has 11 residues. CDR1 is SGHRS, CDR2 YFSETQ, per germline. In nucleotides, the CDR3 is TGCGCCAGCAGCTCGGAAGAGACCCAGCACTTC. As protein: CASSSEETQHF.

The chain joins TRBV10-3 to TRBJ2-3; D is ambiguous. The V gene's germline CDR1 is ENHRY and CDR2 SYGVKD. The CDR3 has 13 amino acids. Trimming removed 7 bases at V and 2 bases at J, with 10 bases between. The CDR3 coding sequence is TGTGCCATCACGATGGGCTACACAGATACGCAGTATTTT. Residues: CAITMGYTDTQYF.

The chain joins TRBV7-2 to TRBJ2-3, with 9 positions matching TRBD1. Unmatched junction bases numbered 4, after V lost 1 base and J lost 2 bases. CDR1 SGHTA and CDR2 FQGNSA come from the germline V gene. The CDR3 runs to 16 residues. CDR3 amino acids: CASSLGTGATTDTQYF. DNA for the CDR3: TGTGCCAGCAGCTTAGGGACAGGGGCTACCACAGATACGCAGTATTTT.

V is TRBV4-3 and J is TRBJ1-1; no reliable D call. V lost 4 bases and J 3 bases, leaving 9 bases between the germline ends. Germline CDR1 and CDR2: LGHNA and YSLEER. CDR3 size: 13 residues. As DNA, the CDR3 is TGCGCCAGCAGCCGAGCACACCACACTGAAGCTTTCTTT. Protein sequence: CASSRAHHTEAFF.

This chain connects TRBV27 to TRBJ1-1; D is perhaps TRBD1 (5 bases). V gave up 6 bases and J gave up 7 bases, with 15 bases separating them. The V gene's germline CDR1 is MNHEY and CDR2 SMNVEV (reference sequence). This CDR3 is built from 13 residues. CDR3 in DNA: TGTGCCAGCAGAAGGAACCGGGACCATGAAGCTTTCTTT. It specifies CASRRNRDHEAFF.

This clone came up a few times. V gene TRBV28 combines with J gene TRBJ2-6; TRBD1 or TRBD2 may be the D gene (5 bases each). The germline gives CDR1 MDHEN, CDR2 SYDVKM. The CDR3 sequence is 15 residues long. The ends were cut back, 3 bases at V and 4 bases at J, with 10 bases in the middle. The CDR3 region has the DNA TGTGCCAGCAGTTTCTCAGGGACCGGGGCCAACGTCCTGACTTTC. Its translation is CASSFSGTGANVLTF. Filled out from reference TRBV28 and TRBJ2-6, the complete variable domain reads DVKVTQSSRYLVKRTGEKVFLECVQDMDHENMFWYRQDPGLGLRLIYFSYDVKMKEKGDIPEGYSVSREKKERFSLILESASTNQTSMYLCASSFSGTGANVLTFGAGSRLTVL.

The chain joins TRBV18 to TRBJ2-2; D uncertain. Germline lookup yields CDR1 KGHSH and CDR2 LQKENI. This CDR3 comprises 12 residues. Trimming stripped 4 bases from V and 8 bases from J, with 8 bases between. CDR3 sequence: CASSLVSGELFF. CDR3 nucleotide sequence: TGTGCCAGCTCACTTGTATCTGGGGAGCTGTTTTTT.

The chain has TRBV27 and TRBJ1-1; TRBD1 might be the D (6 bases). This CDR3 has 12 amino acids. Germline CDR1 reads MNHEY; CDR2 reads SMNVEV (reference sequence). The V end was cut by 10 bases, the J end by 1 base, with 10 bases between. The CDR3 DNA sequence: TGTGCCACCGCGGGACAGAACACTGAAGCTTTCTTT. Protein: CATAGQNTEAFF.